The T cell receptor (beta chain) described here comes from a study of long-term antiretroviral therapy in people with HIV (dated by TCRdb to 2021 to 2024). Study-level background: The earliest samples were collected about a decade before the 2015 WHO recommendation for immediate ART, when ART was typically delayed until CD4 counts fell. A retrospective serial study tested whether ART initiation and durable HIV suppression were associated with changes in peripheral blood TRB repertoire composition and diversity. A total of around 200 cryopreserved PBMC samples were contributed to the cohort by 30 adults with confirmed HIV infection, with samples collected serially over a mean of roughly six years (range 1-12). Among the 25 to 35 participants with HIV, eleven to twelve were female. No cross-contamination during QIAcube processing was seen in test extractions of a monoclonal T-cell line run alongside 25 to 35 polyclonal samples.

Sequencing of the TRB variable region was done with the immunoSEQ hsTCRB v3.0 assay at survey level resolution. The target sequencing depth for TRB was about 40,000-50,000 T-cell genomes per sample. Pooled TRB libraries were sequenced on an Illumina MiSeq with a v3 150-cycle kit. Regarding the original processing steps: Analysis of repertoires was carried out in R inside a reproducible Nextflow workflow spanning QC, data transformation and analysis. LymphoSeq2, an R package for AIRR-Seq data exploration, was used to implement custom analyses. Several samples that yielded fewer than 5000 total TRB sequences were excluded, so that approximately 170 HIV repertoires were analyzed. Of the 188 retained HIV repertoires, some 60 were collected before and around 130 after ART initiation. Repertoires were downsampled to 5000 TRB nucleotide sequences, and summary statistics were averaged over 100 downsampling iterations. Only TRB sequences with CDR3 regions of at least seven amino acids were retained for analysis. A Shannon entropy-derived clonality score and the Gini coefficient were used to measure diversity. In the repertoire networks, any two of the top 5000 CDR3 amino acid sequences were connected whenever the two sequences differed by an edit distance of one. GLIPH2 predicted antigen specificity groups and MHC restriction for TRB CDR3 amino acid sequences. To flag known associations with CMV, EBV, HIV or tissue antigens, CDR3 amino acid sequences were compared against VDJdb and McPAS-TCR. Pre-ART, post-ART and control groups were compared with Wilcoxon signed-rank tests and Holm-Bonferroni correction. The table comes from immuneACCESS by way of TCRdb, which keeps in-frame sequences with V and J called. Part of the clones is missing from these tables; in studies checked, under half for an unresolved V gene and the rest for unknown reasons. The V and J calls and clone size were taken over from that table, and D and trimming were inferred from the DNA. This sample lists 23,000 or so clones; roughly four fifths were detected once. The ten most abundant clones make up less than 25% of the sample.

Inclusion was restricted to participants for whom at least one PBMC sample before ART initiation and at least two post-ART samples were available. All participants with HIV were treated in the United States of America. Before DNA extraction, cryopreserved samples of 1-10 million PBMC were thawed and then washed. At the time of the earliest PBMC sample, participants with HIV were aged between roughly 20 and 55 years. PBMC samples were contributed by each participant from 1-4 timepoints before ART initiation and 2-8 timepoints after ART initiation, with a median of 7 samples. Serial HIV viral load, CD4+ T-cell count, ART history and demographic data were obtained for every participant. Genomic DNA was extracted from unsorted PBMC with a Qiagen kit on a QIAcube, with processing performed in batches of 12 samples. In its sample, this clone was seen a few times. It has no known antigen specificity. Base quality data are lacking; no much larger clone is found one base away.

What the research found in general, with its limitations: The samples were dated from about 2003 to 2017, and the ART regimens that were used may be less effective than current ART regimens. Since PBMC availability was limited, sequencing covered only the TCR beta chain, with no alpha chain pairing. A significant increase in TRB diversity was found to be associated with ART initiation, although TRB diversity was observed to remain significantly below that of transplant donor controls even after long-term ART. Narrower CDR3 length ranges were observed in HIV repertoires than in controls, and an antigen-experienced repertoire with only a slight naive shift after ART was suggested by the network structure. No data were available on ART adherence, viral resistance or therapy changes, limiting inferences about post-ART repertoire changes. Because cell numbers in pre-ART samples were limited, unsorted PBMC were profiled instead of sorted CD4+ and CD8+ T cells. At every time point, the repertoire was dominated by expanded TRB clones first identified before ART initiation, although this dominance fluctuated and, in many PLHIV, declined after ART.

From the germline V gene, CDR1 is SNHLY and CDR2 is FYNNEI. V is pared back by 6 bases and J by 5 bases, with 6 bases lying between the germline termini. Including the terminal cysteine and phenylalanine, the CDR3 comprises 11 residues. Only the CDR3 portion is preserved as DNA: 33 bases, with reading frame beginning at the first base. This clonotype was sampled from a man over 45 with HIV. Specimen: unsorted PBMCs, collected 0.4 years after starting antiretroviral therapy. Recombination connected TRBV2 to TRBJ2-3, with no reliable assignment of the D segment. The CDR3 protein is CASSKVDTQYF. The nucleotides are TGTGCCAGCAGCAAGGTAGATACGCAGTATTTT.